The 23 T cell receptor beta chains in this list originate from one sample, sequenced in a study of beta chain features in type 1 diabetes. The sequenced template was cDNA made from the entire isolated RNA. TCRdb's copy holds only in-frame clones and misses some; the assay was immunoSEQ multiplex PCR. The table lists roughly 400,000 clones, about 15% of them singletons. Material for sequencing was naive CD4+ T cells from blood. Receptors originate from a young man in good health.

This chain joins TRBV5-4 and TRBJ1-2; TRBD1 agrees at 7 bases. This CDR3 is 15 amino acids long. V lost 4 bases, J lost 2 bases, and 8 bases stayed unmatched. The germline CDR1 and CDR2 sequences are SGHNT and YYREEE (reference sequence). The CDR3 region has the DNA TGTGCCAGCAGCCGAGGACAGGACCTAAACTATGGCTACACCTTC. It encodes CASSRGQDLNYGYTF.

This clone has a handful of counts. This rearrangement joins TRBV19 to TRBJ2-3, with 9 bases fitting TRBD2. This CDR3 is 14 amino acids long. Losses at the gene ends were 10 bases for V and 2 bases for J; bases not matched to a gene: 7. Germline V CDR1 and CDR2: LNHDA, SQIVND (reference sequence). CDR3 loop: CATGLARDTDTQYF. CDR3 sequence (DNA): TGTGCCACCGGACTAGCGCGGGACACAGATACGCAGTATTTT.

This chain connects TRBV4-1 to TRBJ2-5; no clear D. V was pared by 1 base and J by 5 bases, with 14 bases between. CDR1 and CDR2 (germline): MGHRA, YSYEKL. The CDR3 extends over 15 amino acids. The CDR3 DNA follows: TGCGCCAGCAGCCAAGTCCCGGCAGGCTATGAGACCCAGTACTTC. The encoded protein is CASSQVPAGYETQYF.

This clone was seen only a few times. The chain links TRBV7-2 to TRBJ2-7; D might be TRBD2 (5 bases). The CDR3 contains 15 residues. V was pared by 5 bases and J by 6 bases, with 20 bases between. Germline CDR1 reads SGHTA; CDR2 reads FQGNSA. CDR3 in amino acids: CASSPSTGSRFEQYF. The CDR3 DNA reads as TGTGCCAGCAGCCCGTCGACGGGGTCACGTTTCGAGCAGTACTTC.

This clone was counted a few times. The chain couples TRBV4-1 to TRBJ2-5; TRBD1 might be the D (6 bases). The germline V and J ends were trimmed by 9 bases and 0 bases, with 8 bases remaining between them. CDR3 length: 12 residues. Germline V gives CDR1 MGHRA, CDR2 YSYEKL. This chain's CDR3 is CASGQYQETQYF. The DNA of the CDR3 is TGCGCCAGTGGACAGTACCAAGAGACCCAGTACTTC.

This clone was detected only a few times. This chain connects TRBV29-1 to TRBJ1-1, with D perhaps TRBD1 (5 bases). This CDR3 is 12 amino acids long. V was clipped by 6 bases and J by 2 bases, with 10 bases between them. Germline V gene lookup returns CDR1 SQVTM and CDR2 ANQGSEA. DNA of the CDR3: TGCAGCGTAGGACACTCAAACACTGAAGCTTTCTTT. It encodes CSVGHSNTEAFF.

With respect to this clone: Given a much more abundant clone one base away, this may be a read error. The CDR3 reads CASSLAVTDTQYF. CDR3 in DNA: TGTGCCAGCAGCTTAGCGGTCACAGATACGCAGTATTTT. This chain uses TRBV7-9 with TRBJ2-3; D is unresolved. CDR1 and CDR2 from the germline V gene are SEHNR and FQNEAQ (reference sequence). The CDR3 extends over 13 amino acids. Trimming took 0 bases from V and 2 from J, leaving 3 bases between them.

This chain links TRBV7-2 with TRBJ2-3; TRBD1 agrees at 7 bases. CDR1 is SGHTA and CDR2 is FQGNSA in the germline V gene. J was trimmed by 2 bases and V by 3 bases; bases with no gene match: 5. This CDR3 region has 15 residues. In DNA form, the CDR3 reads TGTGCCAGCAGCTTCAGACAGGGCTTCACAGATACGCAGTATTTT. The encoded protein is CASSFRQGFTDTQYF.

The V call is TRBV28, the J call TRBJ2-3; no definite D call. Germline V gene lookup returns CDR1 MDHEN and CDR2 SYDVKM. This CDR3 contains 12 residues. V lost 2 bases to trimming and J lost 15 bases, with 15 bases between them. CDR3 protein: CASSLRLGRNYF. The CDR3 DNA is TGTGCCAGCAGTTTACGGCTGGGCCGGAACTATTTT.

In the case of this clone: The junction shows a germline mismatch at one end, possibly a read error. The identical CDR3 is also encoded by other nucleotide sequences in the sample. The chain has TRBV20-1 and TRBJ2-3; D not certain. Germline loops: CDR1 DFQATT, CDR2 SNEGSKA (reference sequence). The CDR3 consists of 9 residues. The CDR3 bases are TGCAGTGCTGGAGATACGCAGTATTTT. Protein product: CSAGDTQYF.

The V and J genes are TRBV25-1 and TRBJ1-2, with 8 bases aligning to TRBD1. With V trimmed by 7 bases and J by 7 bases, 11 bases remained unmatched. The CDR3 sequence is 14 residues long. Germline V gives CDR1 MGHDK, CDR2 SYGVNS. This CDR3 reads CASTTTGARGGYTF. CDR3 sequence (DNA): TGTGCCAGCACTACGACAGGGGCGAGAGGTGGCTACACCTTC.

This clone turned up a few times. The rearrangement links TRBV10-3 to TRBJ2-1; TRBD1 matches 8 bases. The germline gives CDR1 ENHRY, CDR2 SYGVKD. This CDR3 is 17 amino acids long. The junction had 8 bases not matched to a gene; V was cut back by 0 bases and J by 4 bases. The CDR3 sequence: CAISESFSQGVYNEQFF. The DNA of the CDR3 is TGTGCCATCAGTGAGTCGTTCTCACAGGGGGTATACAATGAGCAGTTCTTC.

This chain connects TRBV9 to TRBJ1-1; no clear D gene. The CDR3 totals 15 residues. Germline V lookup: CDR1 SGDLS, CDR2 YYNGEE. Trimming took off 0 bases at V and 4 bases at J, with 13 bases between the two ends. The CDR3 bases are TGTGCCAGCAGCGTAGAAAGCCCAAGCAGCACTGAAGCTTTCTTT. Translation gives CASSVESPSSTEAFF.

This clone occurred a few times. This sample also contains other DNA sequences that code for the same CDR3. The chain joins TRBV30 to TRBJ2-1; D gene uncertain. V was cut by 0 bases and J by 6 bases, with 3 bases left in between. Germline V gene lookup returns CDR1 GTSNPN and CDR2 SVGIG (reference sequence). This CDR3 region has 11 residues. The CDR3 loop is CAWSVSNEQFF. CDR3 bases: TGTGCCTGGAGTGTATCCAATGAGCAGTTCTTC.

This clone was detected only a few times. Compared with germline, one end of the junction differs, possibly owing to a read error. The genes are TRBV5-4 and TRBJ2-7; D not certain. This CDR3 is built from 15 residues. Per germline, CDR1 SGHNT and CDR2 YYREEE (reference sequence). CDR3 loop: CASSPSLGRSSEQYF. The CDR3 DNA follows: TGTGCCAGCAGCCCTAGTTTGGGTAGGTCCTCCGAGCAGTACTTC.

This chain connects TRBV27 to TRBJ1-2; TRBD1 is a possible D gene (5 bases). V was clipped by 0 bases and J by 2 bases, with 10 bases between them. Per the germline V gene, CDR1 is MNHEY and CDR2 is SMNVEV (reference sequence). This CDR3 comprises 15 residues. CDR3 region: CASSLSGWDNYGYTF. DNA of the CDR3: TGTGCCAGCAGTTTATCGGGATGGGACAACTATGGCTACACCTTC.

This chain links TRBV21-1 with TRBJ2-7; the table's D call TRBD1 went unverified against the DNA. TRBV21-1 is flagged as a pseudogene. This CDR3 is built from 18 residues. CDR3 protein: CASSKVLGQGPTNYEQYF. CDR3 in DNA: TGTGCCAGCAGCAAAGTCCTAGGACAGGGCCCAACGAACTACGAGCAGTACTTC.

V gene TRBV7-9 combines with J gene TRBJ1-5; 9 nucleotides line up with TRBD1. This CDR3 has 17 residues. V lost 4 bases to trimming and J lost 6 bases; unmatched junction nucleotides: 13. The germline CDR1 and CDR2 sequences are SEHNR and FQNEAQ (reference sequence). The CDR3 reads CASSSSPGTGFGQPQHF. CDR3 nucleotide sequence: TGTGCCAGCAGCTCCAGTCCCGGGACAGGGTTTGGTCAGCCCCAGCATTTT.

The rearrangement links TRBV9 to TRBJ2-7, with D perhaps TRBD1 or TRBD2 (6 bases each). The CDR3 is 15 residues long. Deletions cut 0 bases from V and 3 bases from J, with 13 bases between. Germline V gene lookup returns CDR1 SGDLS and CDR2 YYNGEE. This CDR3 reads CASSVEKGGYYEQYV. CDR3 nucleotides: TGTGCCAGCAGCGTAGAGAAAGGGGGGTACTACGAGCAGTACGTC.

The rearrangement links TRBV11-2 to TRBJ2-3; TRBD2 aligns across 9 bases. Trimming took 2 bases from V and 8 from J; bases not matched to a gene: 11. Germline V lookup: CDR1 SGHAT, CDR2 FQNNGV. The CDR3 loop spans 16 amino acids. CDR3: CASSLLVSGSSGTQYF. The CDR3 nucleotides are TGTGCCAGCAGCTTACTAGTTAGCGGGAGTTCCGGTACGCAGTATTTT.

This clone came up many times. This chain joins TRBV15 and TRBJ2-1; 7 bases fit TRBD2. V dropped 1 base and J dropped 10; count of bases not matched to a gene: 4. This CDR3 comprises 13 residues. Germline CDR1 and CDR2: LNHNV and YYDKDF (reference sequence). The CDR3 DNA follows: TGTGCCACCAGCAGAGCCTCGGGACTAGAGCAGTTCTTC. This sequence encodes CATSRASGLEQFF.

The V gene is TRBV28, the J gene TRBJ2-7; D remains ambiguous. Germline loops: CDR1 MDHEN, CDR2 SYDVKM. V lost 6 bases and J lost 3, with 9 bases in between. The CDR3 covers 12 residues. The CDR3 bases are TGTGCCAGCAGCAACAGCCTCTACGAGCAGTACGTC. Translating it yields CASSNSLYEQYV.

The chain carries TRBV5-1 and TRBJ1-2, with D tentatively TRBD1 (5 bases). The CDR3 sequence is 14 residues long. Trimming removed 4 bases at V and 2 bases at J, with 12 bases between. Looked up from germline, CDR1 is SGHRS and CDR2 is YFSETQ. The CDR3 protein is CASSPRETNYGYTF. CDR3 DNA sequence: TGCGCCAGCAGCCCCAGGGAGACCAACTATGGCTACACCTTC.